The 8 T cell receptor beta chains below all came from one sample that was sequenced in a study of T cells in Graves' hyperthyroidism and ophthalmopathy. RNA transcripts provided the source from which TCR beta CDR3 regions were amplified. The study used the HTBI primer set for a first-round RT-PCR of the TCR CDR3. MiXCR, applied by TCRdb to the multiplex PCR reads, yields one record per CDR3 protein. Among about 620,000 distinct CDR3 sequences listed, roughly 15% were seen once. Material for sequencing was blood. These receptors all come from a young woman with Graves' hyperthyroidism.

A few counts support this clonotype. The V gene is TRBV27, the J gene TRBJ1-6; 9 positions agree with TRBD1. Losses at the gene ends were 6 bases for V and 10 bases for J; bases not matched to a gene: 10. Per germline, CDR1 MNHEY and CDR2 SMNVEV (reference sequence). CDR3 size: 15 residues. In nucleotides, the CDR3 is TGTGCCAGCAGCAAACCCGGGACAGGGAGGTCACCCCTCCACTTT. Protein product: CASSKPGTGRSPLHF.

The chain has TRBV5-8 and TRBJ2-1, with D maybe TRBD2 (5 bases). V lost 0 bases and J lost 10, with 14 bases in between. This CDR3 region has 14 residues. Germline V gives CDR1 SGHTS, CDR2 YDEGEE. In DNA form, the CDR3 reads TGTGCCAGCAGCTTGGATTCGGGGTCGGAGGAGCAGTTCTTC. Protein: CASSLDSGSEEQFF.

This clonotype was seen at least ten times. The chain employs TRBV12-5 and TRBJ2-1; D unclear. The CDR3 length is 14 residues. V was clipped by 3 bases and J by 6 bases, with 12 bases between them. Germline lookup yields CDR1 LGHNT and CDR2 FRNRAP. In DNA, the CDR3 is TGTGCTAGTGGTTTCGTGGCAGACGGCAATGAGCAGTTCTTC. The encoded protein is CASGFVADGNEQFF.

This clonotype came up many times. The V call is TRBV24-1, the J call TRBJ2-1; 14 nucleotides align to TRBD2. The length of the CDR3 is 18 residues. The V gene end was trimmed by 3 bases and the J gene end by 8 bases; junction bases not matched to a gene: 11. Germline V lookup: CDR1 KGHDR, CDR2 SFDVKD. CDR3 DNA: TGTGCCACCAGTGATCCTACCGGGACTAGCGGGAGTAGCCATGAGCAGTTCTTC. Residues: CATSDPTGTSGSSHEQFF.

This clonotype was seen at least ten times. The V and J genes are TRBV27 and TRBJ2-7; D perhaps matches TRBD1 (6 bases). This CDR3 is built from 14 residues. Trimming removed 4 bases from V and 2 bases from J, with 12 bases in between. CDR1 MNHEY and CDR2 SMNVEV come from the germline V gene (reference sequence). This CDR3 is CASSWAGVTYEQYF. CDR3 sequence (DNA): TGTGCCAGCAGTTGGGCAGGGGTTACCTACGAGCAGTACTTC.

The chain couples TRBV12-3 or TRBV12-4 to TRBJ1-6; no reliable D call. With 6 bases removed from V and 2 bases from J, the gap between germline ends came to 11 bases. The CDR3 has 15 residues. The CDR3 reads CASSGRDPYNSPLHF. CDR3 DNA sequence: TGTGCCAGCAGCGGACGCGACCCCTATAATTCACCCCTCCACTTT.

This clonotype occurred many times. The chain combines TRBV7-2 with TRBJ2-2; 8 bases align to TRBD1. Losses at the gene ends were 2 bases for V and 5 bases for J; bases not matched to a gene: 10. The CDR3 contains 17 residues. Germline values: CDR1 SGHTA, CDR2 FQGNSA. For the CDR3, the DNA is TGTGCCAGCAGCTTATGGACAGGGTTACGACGGACCGGGGAGCTGTTTTTT. Translation: CASSLWTGLRRTGELFF.

This clonotype showed up many times. The V call is TRBV6-5, the J call TRBJ2-3; no definite D call. The CDR3 covers 15 residues. V lost 0 bases to trimming and J lost 6 bases, with 13 bases between them. CDR1 MNHEY and CDR2 SVGAGI come from the germline V gene. Here the CDR3 reads CASSYSRRSVDTQYF. Here the CDR3 DNA reads TGTGCCAGCAGTTACTCGCGCAGATCAGTGGATACGCAGTATTTT.